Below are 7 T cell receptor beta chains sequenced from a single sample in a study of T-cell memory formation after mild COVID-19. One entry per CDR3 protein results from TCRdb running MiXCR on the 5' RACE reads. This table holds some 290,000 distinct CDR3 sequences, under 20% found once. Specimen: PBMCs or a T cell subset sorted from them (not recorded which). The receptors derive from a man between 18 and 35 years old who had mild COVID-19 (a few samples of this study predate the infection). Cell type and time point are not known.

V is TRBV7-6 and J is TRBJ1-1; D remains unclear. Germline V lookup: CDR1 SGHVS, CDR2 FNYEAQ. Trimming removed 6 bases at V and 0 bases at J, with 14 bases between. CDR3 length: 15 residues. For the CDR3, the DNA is TGTGCCAGCAGTTCCTCGGTACAGCTGAACACTGAAGCTTTCTTT. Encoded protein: CASSSSVQLNTEAFF.

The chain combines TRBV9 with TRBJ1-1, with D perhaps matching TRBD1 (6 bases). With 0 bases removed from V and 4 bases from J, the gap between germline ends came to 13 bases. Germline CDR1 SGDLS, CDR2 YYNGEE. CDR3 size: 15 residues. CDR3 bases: TGTGCCAGCAGCGTAGAACTGGACAGAAGCACTGAAGCTTTCTTT. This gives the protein CASSVELDRSTEAFF.

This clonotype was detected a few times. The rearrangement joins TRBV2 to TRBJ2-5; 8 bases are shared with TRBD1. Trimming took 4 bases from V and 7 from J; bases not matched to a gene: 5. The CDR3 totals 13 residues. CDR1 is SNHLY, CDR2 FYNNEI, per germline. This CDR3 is CASSVGDRRTQYF. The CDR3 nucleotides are TGTGCCAGCAGTGTAGGGGACAGGAGGACCCAGTACTTC.

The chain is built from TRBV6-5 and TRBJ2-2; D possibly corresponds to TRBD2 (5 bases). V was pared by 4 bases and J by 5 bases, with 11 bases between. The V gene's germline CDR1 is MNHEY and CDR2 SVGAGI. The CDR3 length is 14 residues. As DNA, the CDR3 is TGTGCCAGCAGTTTCACACGAGGGACCGGGGAGCTGTTTTTT. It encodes CASSFTRGTGELFF.

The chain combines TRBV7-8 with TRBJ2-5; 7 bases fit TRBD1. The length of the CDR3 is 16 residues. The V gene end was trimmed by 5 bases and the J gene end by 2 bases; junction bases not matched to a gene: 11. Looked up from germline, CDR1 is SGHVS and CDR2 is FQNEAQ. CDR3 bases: TGTGCCAGCAGCAAATCCCCGACAGGGATTCAAGAGACCCAGTACTTC. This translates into CASSKSPTGIQETQYF. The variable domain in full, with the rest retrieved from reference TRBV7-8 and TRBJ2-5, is GAGVSQSPRYKVAKRGQDVALRCDPISGHVSLFWYQQALGQGPEFLTYFQNEAQLDKSGLPSDRFFAERPEGSVSTLKIQRTQQEDSAVYLCASSKSPTGIQETQYFGPGTRLLVL.

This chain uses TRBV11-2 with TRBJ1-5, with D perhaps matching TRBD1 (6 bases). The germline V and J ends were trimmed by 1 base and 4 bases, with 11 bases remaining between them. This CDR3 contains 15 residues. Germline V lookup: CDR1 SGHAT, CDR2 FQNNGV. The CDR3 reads CASSLAGRGNQPQHF. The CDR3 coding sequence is TGTGCCAGCAGCTTAGCGGGCAGGGGTAATCAGCCCCAGCATTTT.

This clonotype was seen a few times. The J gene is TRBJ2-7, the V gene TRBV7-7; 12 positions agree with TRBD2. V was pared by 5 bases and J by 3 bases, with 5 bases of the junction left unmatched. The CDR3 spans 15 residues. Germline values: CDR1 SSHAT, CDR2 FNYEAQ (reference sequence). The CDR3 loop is CASSQGLAGIYEQYF. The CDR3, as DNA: TGTGCCAGCAGCCAAGGACTAGCGGGGATCTACGAGCAGTACTTC. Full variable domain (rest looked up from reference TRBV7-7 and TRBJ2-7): GAGVSQSPRYKVTKRGQDVTLRCDPISSHATLYWYQQALGQGPEFLTYFNYEAQPDKSGLPSDRFSAERPEGSISTLTIQRTEQRDSAMYRCASSQGLAGIYEQYFGPGTRLTVT.